The rows below give T cell receptor beta chains drawn from one sample of a study of shared clonotypes between healthy human individuals. Clones were sequenced by immunoSEQ multiplex PCR, and TCRdb holds only the in-frame ones, with some missing. The sample consists of fewer than 350,000 clones, around 87% of them appearing once. The sample was memory CD8+ T cells sorted from blood. All receptors derive from a man aged 18 to 29 in good health. The CDR3 runs from the conserved cysteine through the conserved F or W. D genes are given only for firm matches. Size is stated for part of the rows, as once, few or many counts, or as a class when the clone is expanded.

d_call clone_size j_call cdr3_length v_call cdr3_aa cdr3_nt
TRBD1 - TRBJ1-6 17 TRBV6-7 CASSLDRGFFFNSPLHF TGTGCCAGCAGCCTTGACAGGGGGTTTTTTTTTAATTCACCCCTCCACTTT
TRBD2 - TRBJ2-7 13 TRBV5-6 CASSLGAGVEQYF TGTGCCAGCAGCTTGGGTGCGGGAGTCGAGCAGTACTTC
- - TRBJ2-5 13 TRBV7-7 CASSLGRGETQYF TGTGCTAGCAGCTTAGGGCGCGGGGAGACCCAGTACTTC
- many TRBJ2-5 15 TRBV18 CASSPLGQKEETQYF TGTGCCAGCTCACCACTGGGGCAGAAGGAAGAGACCCAGTACTTC
- - TRBJ1-6 17 TRBV11-3 CASSLDPYRAYNSPLHF TGTGCCAGCAGCTTAGACCCTTACCGGGCTTATAATTCACCCCTCCACTTT
TRBD1 - TRBJ2-2 16 TRBV28 CASSHRDRRNTGELFF TGTGCCAGCAGTCACCGGGACAGGAGGAACACCGGGGAGCTGTTTTTT
- - TRBJ1-3 12 TRBV13 CASSLSGNTIYF TGTGCCAGCAGCCTATCTGGAAACACCATATATTTT
- few TRBJ1-3 14 TRBV19 CASTPLGLENTIYF TGTGCCAGTACCCCACTGGGGCTTGAAAACACCATATATTTT
- - TRBJ1-6 17 TRBV4-3 CASSQVGPGAPDSPLHF TGCGCCAGCAGCCAAGTGGGGCCGGGGGCGCCGGATTCACCCCTCCACTTT
TRBD2 - TRBJ2-1 15 TRBV27 CASSLSVAGYNEQFF TGTGCCAGCAGCCTCTCGGTAGCGGGTTATAATGAGCAGTTCTTC
- - TRBJ2-3 13 TRBV27 CASKYLGTDTQYF TGTGCCAGCAAATACTTGGGCACAGATACGCAGTATTTT
- - TRBJ2-3 16 TRBV5-6 CASSLEWGWGTDTQYF TGTGCCAGCAGCTTGGAATGGGGGTGGGGCACAGATACGCAGTATTTT
- - TRBJ1-4 14 TRBV2 CASSRDRRNEKLFF TGTGCCAGCAGCAGAGACAGACGTAATGAAAAACTGTTTTTT
- once TRBJ1-2 15 TRBV13 CASSLGAATNYGYTF TGTGCCAGCAGCTTAGGGGCAGCGACTAACTATGGCTACACCTTC
TRBD2 - TRBJ2-5 15 TRBV9 CASSVQAGGQETQYF TGTGCCAGCAGCGTGCAAGCGGGGGGCCAAGAGACCCAGTACTTC
- - TRBJ1-6 17 TRBV5-1 CASSLASVSSYNSPLHF TGCGCCAGCAGCTTGGCCTCGGTCAGCTCCTATAATTCACCCCTCCACTTT
- few TRBJ1-1 14 TRBV9 CASSVEGVPTEAFF TGTGCCAGCAGCGTAGAGGGGGTACCCACTGAAGCTTTCTTT
TRBD1 - TRBJ2-7 15 TRBV19 CASSQIPGQPGEQYF TGTGCCAGTAGCCAGATACCGGGACAGCCGGGCGAGCAGTACTTC
- - TRBJ2-1 14 TRBV30 CAWGVGSGDNEQFF TGTGCCTGGGGGGTCGGTAGCGGAGACAATGAGCAGTTCTTC
- - TRBJ2-3 15 TRBV11-2 CASSLVARSTDTQYF TGTGCCAGCAGCTTAGTTGCCAGAAGCACAGATACGCAGTATTTT
- - TRBJ2-7 17 TRBV27 CASSLSAGEKLAYEQYF TGTGCCAGCAGTCTCAGCGCCGGGGAGAAGTTAGCCTACGAGCAGTACTTC
- - TRBJ1-2 14 TRBV7-9 CASSLAGTGYGYTF TGTGCCAGCAGCTTAGCCGGGACCGGTTATGGCTACACCTTC
TRBD1 - TRBJ1-2 14 TRBV6-1 CASSELGQGYGYTF TGTGCCAGCAGTGAACTGGGACAGGGGTATGGCTACACCTTC
- many TRBJ2-4 15 TRBV6-1 CASSEEVGEADIQYF TGTGCCAGCAGTGAAGAGGTAGGGGAGGCGGACATTCAGTACTTC
- - TRBJ2-7 15 TRBV7-9 CASSLDGGTSYEQYF TGTGCCAGCAGCTTAGATGGGGGGACTTCCTACGAGCAGTACTTC
- once TRBJ1-5 14 TRBV28 CASSLWQGSQPQHF TGTGCCAGCAGTTTATGGCAGGGCTCTCAGCCCCAGCATTTT
TRBD2 few TRBJ2-7 14 TRBV5-4 CASSFSGGSYEQYF TGTGCCAGCAGCTTCAGCGGGGGATCCTACGAGCAGTACTTC
TRBD2 - TRBJ2-2 15 TRBV19 CASSSLAGVSGELFF TGTGCCAGTAGTTCACTAGCGGGAGTCTCCGGGGAGCTGTTTTTT
- - TRBJ1-2 15 TRBV7-3 CASSLGRGQRYGYTF TGTGCCAGCAGCTTAGGCCGGGGGCAGCGCTATGGCTACACCTTC
- - TRBJ2-2 17 TRBV27 CASSLMWASANTGELFF TGTGCCAGCAGTTTAATGTGGGCGTCCGCGAACACCGGGGAGCTGTTTTTT
- - TRBJ2-3 16 TRBV11-2 CASSFLGRSMTDTQYF TGTGCCAGCAGCTTTCTAGGGCGGTCAATGACAGATACGCAGTATTTT
TRBD1 - TRBJ2-7 15 TRBV7-8 CASSTTGADSYEQYF TGTGCCAGCAGCACCACAGGGGCCGATTCCTACGAGCAGTACTTC
- - TRBJ1-3 15 TRBV2 CASSGQSLVRNTIYF TGTGCCAGTTCCGGACAGTCCCTAGTAAGAAACACCATATATTTT
- - TRBJ2-7 12 TRBV29-1 CSVRQDSYEQYF TGCAGCGTCAGACAGGACTCCTACGAGCAGTACTTC
TRBD2 - TRBJ2-5 18 TRBV4-1 CASSQGLAGEIEGETQYF TGCGCCAGCAGCCAAGGACTAGCGGGGGAGATTGAGGGAGAGACCCAGTACTTC